The text below deals with one T cell receptor (beta chain). Profiled with immunoSEQ multiplex PCR; TCRdb holds only in-frame clones, not every one. The sample gives about 86,000 clones, roughly 90% of which show up once; around 10% is in the top ten. This entry is derived from a study of T cell responses to AZD1222 COVID-19 vaccine. Germline V gene lookup returns CDR1 LGHDT and CDR2 YNNKEL (reference sequence). V was clipped by 4 bases and J by 5 bases, with 14 bases between them. This CDR3 region has 14 residues. This receptor was obtained from an adult who received the AZD1222 COVID-19 vaccine. Sequencing used peripheral blood, obtained 28 days after the second AZD1222 dose. The gene calls are TRBV3-1 (or the pseudogene TRBV3-2) and TRBJ2-5; unclear D gene. CDR3 sequence reads: CASSPPNAWETQYF. The DNA of the CDR3 is TGTGCCAGCAGCCCCCCTAACGCCTGGGAGACCCAGTACTTC.